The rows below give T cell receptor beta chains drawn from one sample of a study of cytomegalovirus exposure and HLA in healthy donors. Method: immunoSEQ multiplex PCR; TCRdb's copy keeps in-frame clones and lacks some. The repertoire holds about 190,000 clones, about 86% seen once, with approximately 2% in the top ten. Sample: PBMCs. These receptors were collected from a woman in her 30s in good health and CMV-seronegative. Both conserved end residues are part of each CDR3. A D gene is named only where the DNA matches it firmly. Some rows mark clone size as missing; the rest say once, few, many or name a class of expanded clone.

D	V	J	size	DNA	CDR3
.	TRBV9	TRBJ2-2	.	TGTGCCAGCAGCCCCCTAGGGGGGGCGGGAAGTAACACCGGGGAGCTGTTTTTT	CASSPLGGAGSNTGELFF
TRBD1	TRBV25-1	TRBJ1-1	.	TGTGCCACCATCGGGACAGGGGGGATGAACACTGAAGCTTTCTTT	CATIGTGGMNTEAFF
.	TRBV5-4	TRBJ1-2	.	TGTGCCAGCAGCGATTCCCAGGGCCAGGGCTATGGCTACACCTTC	CASSDSQGQGYGYTF
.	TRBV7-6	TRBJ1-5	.	TGTGCCAGCAGCCCCAGGGAAGGACAGCCCCAGCATTTT	CASSPREGQPQHF
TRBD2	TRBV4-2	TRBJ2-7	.	TGTGCCAGCAGCCAAGGGACTAGCGGGACGACCTACGAGCAGTACTTC	CASSQGTSGTTYEQYF
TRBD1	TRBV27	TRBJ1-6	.	TGTGCCAGCAGTTTGGCGCTCCAGGGGGGTACTTTTTCACCCCTCCACTTT	CASSLALQGGTFSPLHF
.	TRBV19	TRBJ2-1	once	TGTGCCAGTAGTATGACTGGGTTTGAGCAGTTCTTC	CASSMTGFEQFF
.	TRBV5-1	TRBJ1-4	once	TGCGCCAGCAGCACCAGGGGCGAGGGGGATGAAAAACTGTTTTTT	CASSTRGEGDEKLFF
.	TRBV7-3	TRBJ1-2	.	TGTGCCAGCAGCGCCTATGTGAGGGTAGATGGCTACACCTTC	CASSAYVRVDGYTF
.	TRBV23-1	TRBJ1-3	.	TGCGCCAGTCCGTGCCAGATCTCTGGAAACACCATATATTTT	CASPCQISGNTIYF
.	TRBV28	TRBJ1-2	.	TGTGCCAGCAGTCCCGGTCGGAGCGGCTACACCTTC	CASSPGRSGYTF
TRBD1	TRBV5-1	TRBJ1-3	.	TGCGCCAGCAGCTCATACGGCCGGGACAGCCTCACTGACTCTGGAAACACCATATATTTT	CASSSYGRDSLTDSGNTIYF
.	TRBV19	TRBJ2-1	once	TGTGCCAGTAGAACTACTCCACAGGGCGGGGGCAATGAGCAGTTCTTC	CASRTTPQGGGNEQFF
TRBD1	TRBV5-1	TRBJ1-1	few	TGCGCCAGCAGCCTGGGGGAACAGGGGGACACTGAAGCTTTCTTT	CASSLGEQGDTEAFF
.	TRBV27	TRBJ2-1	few	TGTGCCAGCAGTTTAGGCAACAATGAGCAGTTCTTC	CASSLGNNEQFF
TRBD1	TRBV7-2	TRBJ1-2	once	TGTGCCAGCAAGCAGGGGGCCCTTGGCGGCTACACCTTC	CASKQGALGGYTF
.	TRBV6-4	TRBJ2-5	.	TGTGCCAGCAGTAGAGGGAGCGGAGAGACCCAGTACTTC	CASSRGSGETQYF
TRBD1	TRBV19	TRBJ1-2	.	TGTGCCAGTAGTACCGGGACAGGGTGGAGTGGCTACACCTTC	CASSTGTGWSGYTF
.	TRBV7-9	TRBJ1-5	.	TGTGCCAGCAGCTTAGTAACCCGACTGGAGGGCAATGGCAATCAGCCCCAGCATTTT	CASSLVTRLEGNGNQPQHF
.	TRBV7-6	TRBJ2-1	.	TGTGCCAGCAGCTATGATAACGGGAATGAGCAGTTCTTC	CASSYDNGNEQFF
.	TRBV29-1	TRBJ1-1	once	TGCAGCGTTGCTCCGGGACTGATGAACACTGAAGCTTTCTTT	CSVAPGLMNTEAFF
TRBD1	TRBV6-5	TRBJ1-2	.	TGTGCCAGCGGCTGGGACAGGGGCAACTATGGCTACACCTTC	CASGWDRGNYGYTF